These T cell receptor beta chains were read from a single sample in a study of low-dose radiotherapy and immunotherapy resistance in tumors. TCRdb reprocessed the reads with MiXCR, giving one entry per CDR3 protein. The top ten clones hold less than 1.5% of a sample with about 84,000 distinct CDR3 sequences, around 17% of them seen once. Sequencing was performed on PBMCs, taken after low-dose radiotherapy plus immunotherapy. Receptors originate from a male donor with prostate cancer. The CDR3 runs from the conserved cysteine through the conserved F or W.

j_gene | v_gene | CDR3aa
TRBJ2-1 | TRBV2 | CASSEARGNEQFF
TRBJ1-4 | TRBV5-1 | CASSLAAGRVDEKLFF
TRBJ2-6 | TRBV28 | CATTPSRWDRTGANVLTF
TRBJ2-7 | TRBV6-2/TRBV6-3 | CASSPVWDRTYEQYF
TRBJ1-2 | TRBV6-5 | CASSYSWGRGDGYTF
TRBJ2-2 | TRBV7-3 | CASSLRGAPTGELFF
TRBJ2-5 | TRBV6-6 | CASRRAGRGETQYF
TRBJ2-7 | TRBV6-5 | CASSYSSGGTYEQYF
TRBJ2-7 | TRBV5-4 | CASSPGGLVYEQYF
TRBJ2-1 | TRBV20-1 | CSAPRLAGVNEQFF
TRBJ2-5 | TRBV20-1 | CSAPDRGSSGETQYF
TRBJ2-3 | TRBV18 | CASSPLAASTDTQYF
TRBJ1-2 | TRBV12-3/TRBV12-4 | CASSFPRQGADGYTF
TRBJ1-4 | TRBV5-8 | CASSGPRFGLNEKLFF
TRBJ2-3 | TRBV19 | CASSPGTSGRGDTQYF